These 29 T cell receptor beta chains were sequenced from one sample in a study of breast tumors, draining lymph nodes, adjacent tissues. TCRdb passed the multiplex PCR reads through MiXCR, listing each CDR3 protein once. The sample has 70,000 to 85,000 distinct CDR3 sequences, approximately 19% seen once. Samples came from axillary lymph nodes draining the breast cancer. The sequencing sample was made of axillary lymph node tissue. All receptors derive from a female donor with breast cancer. Some clones in this sample may be carry-over from other donors' samples.

This clonotype was observed at least ten times. V usage is TRBV7-9 and J usage is TRBJ1-4; perhaps TRBD1 as D (6 bases). The germline V gene has CDR1 SEHNR and CDR2 FQNEAQ (reference sequence). V dropped 5 bases and J dropped 3 bases, with 10 bases sitting between them. This CDR3 has 14 amino acids. This CDR3 is CASSEGGANEKLFF. CDR3 DNA sequence: TGTGCCAGCAGCGAGGGGGGGGCTAATGAAAAACTGTTTTTT.

There are many counts of this clonotype. The gene calls are TRBV20-1 and TRBJ1-5; no firm D call. V lost 6 bases and J 0 bases, leaving 9 bases between the germline ends. The CDR3 length is 13 residues. Germline lookup yields CDR1 DFQATT and CDR2 SNEGSKA (reference sequence). The CDR3 reads CSALLDSNQPQHF. CDR3 nucleotides: TGCAGTGCCCTCCTTGATAGCAATCAGCCCCAGCATTTT.

This clonotype occurred many times. The V gene is TRBV12-3 or TRBV12-4, the J gene TRBJ2-1, with 13 bases lining up with TRBD2. V was clipped by 9 bases and J by 10 bases; unmatched bases: 9. This CDR3 is 14 amino acids long. This CDR3 is CASATSGRPWEQFF. The CDR3 DNA reads as TGTGCCAGTGCGACTAGCGGGAGGCCCTGGGAGCAGTTCTTC.

This clonotype was seen at least ten times. V gene TRBV5-4 combines with J gene TRBJ2-2; 8 positions agree with TRBD1. Germline-derived CDR1 and CDR2 are SGHNT and YYREEE (reference sequence). V dropped 3 bases and J dropped 7; count of bases not matched to a gene: 5. CDR3 length equals 14 residues. CDR3 bases: TGTGCCAGCAGCTCTAGCAGGGGGCACGGGGAGCTGTTTTTT. It yields the protein CASSSSRGHGELFF.

Many counts were recorded for this clonotype. The V call is TRBV29-1, the J call TRBJ2-7, with a possible D match to TRBD2 (7 bases). With 0 bases removed from V and 3 bases from J, the gap between germline ends came to 15 bases. The germline V gene encodes CDR1 SQVTM and CDR2 ANQGSEA. CDR3 length: 15 amino acids. The CDR3 sequence is CSVEERGGRHYEQYF. CDR3 in DNA: TGCAGCGTTGAAGAGAGGGGGGGCAGACACTACGAGCAGTACTTC.

Details on this clonotype: A read error may produce the germline difference seen at one junction end. The V and J genes are TRBV6-2 or TRBV6-3 and TRBJ2-7; D possibly corresponds to TRBD2 (5 bases). The CDR3 contains 12 residues. Germline V gives CDR1 MNHEY, CDR2 SVGEGT. As DNA, the CDR3 is TGTGCCGGCAGTTACGTGGGCGGGGAGCAGTACTTC. This gives the protein CAGSYVGGEQYF.

The table lists this clonotype with a few counts. An end of the junction does not agree with germline; a read error may underlie this. The chain combines TRBV14 with TRBJ2-3, with D hard to call. This CDR3 has 11 residues. In germline, CDR1 is SGHDN, CDR2 FVKESK. This chain's CDR3 is CASGQSYTQYF. CDR3 coding DNA: TGTGCCAGCGGCCAATCCTATACGCAGTATTTT.

The chain has TRBV18 and TRBJ2-5; D gene unclear. The CDR3 sequence is 12 residues long. The V gene lost 4 bases and the J gene lost 2 bases, with 5 bases spanning the gap. Germline loops: CDR1 KGHSH, CDR2 LQKENI. The CDR3 region is CASSRRQETQYF. For the CDR3, the DNA is TGTGCCAGCTCACGGAGACAAGAGACCCAGTACTTC. The full variable domain, with the rest looked up from reference TRBV18 and TRBJ2-5, is NAGVMQNPRHLVRRRGQEARLRCSPMKGHSHVYWYRQLPEEGLKFMVYLQKENIIDESGMPKERFSAEFPKEGPSILRIQQVVRGDSAAYFCASSRRQETQYFGPGTRLLVL.

This clonotype was seen ten or more times. V and J are TRBV27 and TRBJ2-7, with a possible D match to TRBD2 (6 bases). CDR1 and CDR2 (germline): MNHEY, SMNVEV (reference sequence). The V gene lost 2 bases and the J gene lost 6 bases, with 11 bases spanning the gap. The length of the CDR3 is 13 residues. This CDR3 is CASSLRGSGEQYF. CDR3 nucleotide sequence: TGTGCCAGCAGTTTACGGGGGTCGGGCGAGCAGTACTTC.

In its sample, this clonotype was seen a few times. The V call is TRBV30, the J call TRBJ1-3; no firm D call. Germline V gene data show CDR1 as GTSNPN and CDR2 as SVGIG (reference sequence). Deletions cut 3 bases from V and 4 bases from J, with 16 bases between. This CDR3 is 15 amino acids long. The CDR3 coding sequence is TGTGCCTGGAGATCAGGACCCGGCTCGGGAAACACCATATATTTT. Translated, it gives CAWRSGPGSGNTIYF.

As to this clonotype: A read error may explain this, as a much larger clone is one base away. The V gene is TRBV19, the J gene TRBJ1-5; maybe TRBD1 (6 bases). The CDR3 runs 15 residues. V lost 8 bases to trimming and J lost 5 bases, with 19 bases between them. Germline assignment: CDR1 LNHDA and CDR2 SQIVND (reference sequence). This CDR3 reads CASRAEGGLYQPQHF. The CDR3 DNA sequence: TGTGCCAGTCGAGCCGAAGGGGGTCTGTATCAGCCCCAGCATTTT. The full variable domain, its missing parts supplied by reference TRBV19 and TRBJ1-5, is DGGITQSPKYLFRKEGQNVTLSCEQNLNHDAMYWYRQDPGQGLRLIYYSQIVNDFQKGDIAEGYSVSREKKESFPLTVTSAQKNPTAFYLCASRAEGGLYQPQHFGDGTRLSIL.

Of note for this clonotype: One end of the junction does not line up with germline, which may come from a read error. This chain uses TRBV7-9 with TRBJ2-1, with D hard to call. This CDR3 spans 12 amino acids. The germline V gene encodes CDR1 SEHNR and CDR2 FQNEAQ (reference sequence). CDR3 bases: TGTGCCAGCAGCTTAGTCTTCCATGAGCGGTTCTTC. Amino acid sequence: CASSLVFHERFF. The full variable domain, completed using reference TRBV7-9 and TRBJ2-1, is DTGVSQNPRHKITKRGQNVTFRCDPISEHNRLYWYRQTLGQGPEFLTYFQNEAQLEKSRLLSDRFSAERPKGSFSTLEIQRTEQGDSAMYLCASSLVFHERFFGPGTRLTVL.

This clonotype has ten or more counts. The rearrangement uses TRBV7-2 and TRBJ1-6, with a possible D match to TRBD1 (5 bases). The germline V gene encodes CDR1 SGHTA and CDR2 FQGNSA. This CDR3 region has 15 residues. Between the trimmed V and J ends, which lost 2 bases and 6 bases, there was a span of 11 bases. The CDR3 loop reads CASSLTGAVNSPLHF. In DNA form, the CDR3 reads TGTGCCAGCAGCTTAACAGGAGCAGTTAATTCACCCCTCCACTTT.

In its sample, this clonotype was seen many times. This chain connects TRBV29-1 to TRBJ2-2; D remains ambiguous. The CDR3 sequence is 12 residues long. Germline CDR1 and CDR2: SQVTM and ANQGSEA. The ends were cut back, 3 bases at V and 5 bases at J, with 7 bases in the middle. Here the CDR3 DNA reads TGCAGCGTTGAGACAAGGACCGGGGAGCTGTTTTTT. It yields the protein CSVETRTGELFF.

This clonotype was detected many times. J is TRBJ2-5 and V is TRBV7-9; possibly TRBD1 or TRBD2 for D (5 bases each). This CDR3 comprises 14 residues. The V end lost 4 bases, the J end lost 0 bases, and 9 bases lay between the germline ends. Germline CDR1 and CDR2: SEHNR and FQNEAQ (reference sequence). Here the CDR3 reads CASSYRDHQETQYF. The CDR3 DNA follows: TGTGCCAGCAGCTACCGGGACCACCAAGAGACCCAGTACTTC.

This clonotype was found many times. The chain couples TRBV6-2 or TRBV6-3 to TRBJ1-2; 8 positions agree with TRBD1. This CDR3 contains 15 residues. Germline V gene sequence: CDR1 MNHEY, CDR2 SVGEGT. J gave up 6 bases and V 7 bases, and 13 bases lay outside the gene matches. DNA for the CDR3: TGTGCCAGCACGCACCCTGGGCAGGGGGCGCATGGCTACACCTTC. It translates to CASTHPGQGAHGYTF.

The sample holds many counts of this clonotype. This chain joins TRBV4-1 and TRBJ1-5, with D possibly TRBD1 on 6 matching bases. Germline V CDR1 and CDR2: MGHRA, YSYEKL. The CDR3 is 15 amino acids. V was pared by 0 bases and J by 6 bases, with 12 bases between. The CDR3 region has the DNA TGCGCCAGCAGCCAAGAAGGGGGTGGGGGTCAGCCCCAGCATTTT. Amino acid sequence: CASSQEGGGGQPQHF.

This clonotype was seen many times. V and J are TRBV19 and TRBJ2-1, with D perhaps matching TRBD1 (6 bases). The CDR3 extends over 15 amino acids. CDR1 and CDR2 from the germline V gene are LNHDA and SQIVND (reference sequence). Trimming cost V 6 bases and J 6 bases, with 18 bases left between them. CDR3 amino acids: CASSYKTGPLNEQFF. The CDR3 bases are TGTGCCAGTAGCTACAAAACAGGGCCCCTCAATGAGCAGTTCTTC.

Many counts were recorded for this clonotype. The V and J genes are TRBV20-1 and TRBJ2-1; no clear D. Germline CDR1 is DFQATT and CDR2 is SNEGSKA (reference sequence). Trimming left V 3 bases short and J 4 bases short, with 4 bases between. This CDR3 is 11 amino acids long. In DNA, the CDR3 is TGCAGTGCTAGCGGGTACAATGAGCAGTTCTTC. This encodes CSASGYNEQFF.

This clonotype was seen ten or more times. J is TRBJ1-3 and V is TRBV10-3; D gene ambiguous. The CDR3 length is 12 residues. CDR1 and CDR2 (germline): ENHRY, SYGVKD. Trimming pared 3 bases from V and 6 bases from J, leaving 6 bases between. This CDR3 reads CAISDSSNTIYF. DNA of the CDR3: TGTGCCATCAGTGACAGTTCAAACACCATATATTTT.

This clonotype was recorded many times. V and J are TRBV4-1 and TRBJ2-7, with D tentatively TRBD2 (6 bases). The CDR3 spans 16 residues. CDR1 is MGHRA and CDR2 is YSYEKL in the germline V gene. The V and J ends lost 0 bases and 7 bases respectively, with 19 bases between them. The CDR3 nucleotides read TGCGCCAGCAGCCAAGAAACCGGGAGTCCCCCCTGGGAGCAGTACTTC. Translation: CASSQETGSPPWEQYF.

This clonotype was picked up one time. The V call is TRBV15, the J call TRBJ1-1; tentative D call: TRBD1 (6 bases). There are 14 residues in the CDR3. V was cut by 0 bases and J by 10 bases, with 15 bases left in between. CDR1 is LNHNV, CDR2 YYDKDF, per germline (reference sequence). The CDR3 DNA sequence: TGTGCCACCAGCAGAGAGCTGGAGGGGGTGGGAGCTTTCTTT. Residues: CATSRELEGVGAFF. The variable domain in full, with the rest retrieved from reference TRBV15 and TRBJ1-1, is DAMVIQNPRYQVTQFGKPVTLSCSQTLNHNVMYWYQQKSSQAPKLLFHYYDKDFNNEADTPDNFQSRRPNTSFCFLDIRSPGLGDTAMYLCATSRELEGVGAFFGQGTRLTVV.

Of note for this clonotype: This may be a read error, as it is one base from a much larger clone. This chain joins TRBV19 and TRBJ2-5, with D tentatively TRBD1 (5 bases). This CDR3 spans 14 amino acids. Germline CDR1 reads LNHDA; CDR2 reads SQIVND (reference sequence). For the CDR3, the DNA is TGTACCAGTAGGGCCCAGGGCCCCCAAGAGACCCAGTACTTC. Amino acids: CTSRAQGPQETQYF. The full variable domain, its missing parts supplied by reference TRBV19 and TRBJ2-5, is DGGITQSPKYLFRKEGQNVTLSCEQNLNHDAMYWYRQDPGQGLRLIYYSQIVNDFQKGDIAEGYSVSREKKESFPLTVTSAQKNPTAFYLCTSRAQGPQETQYFGPGTRLLVL.

This clonotype was recorded many times. This chain joins TRBV7-8 and TRBJ2-1; TRBD2 aligns across 8 bases. Trimming took 1 base from V and 8 from J; bases not matched to a gene: 10. CDR1 and CDR2 from the germline V gene are SGHVS and FQNEAQ. The CDR3 has 16 amino acids. The CDR3 nucleotides are TGTGCCAGCAGCTTAGTATCCAGCGGGAGAAGGCATGAGCAGTTCTTC. This translates into CASSLVSSGRRHEQFF.

This clonotype was observed at least ten times. The chain joins TRBV24-1 to TRBJ2-7; D is possibly TRBD1 (8 bases). From germline, CDR1 is KGHDR and CDR2 SFDVKD. The CDR3 is made up of 13 amino acids. Trimming left V 5 bases short and J 7 bases short, with 14 bases between. The CDR3 spells CATSGHRGGEQYF. In DNA, the CDR3 is TGTGCCACCAGTGGCCACAGGGGGGGAGAGCAGTACTTC.

This clonotype was observed at least ten times. The chain carries TRBV7-2 and TRBJ2-3, with 7 bases lining up with TRBD2. CDR1 is SGHTA and CDR2 is FQGNSA in the germline V gene. The CDR3 length is 19 residues. V lost 2 bases to trimming and J lost 2 bases; unmatched junction nucleotides: 16. The CDR3 DNA follows: TGTGCCAGCAGCTTAATCCCCCGGGGTGTAGCGGGTCACACAGATACGCAGTATTTT. Protein: CASSLIPRGVAGHTDTQYF.

A remark on this clonotype: A much larger clone lies a single base off, so this may be a read error. This chain connects TRBV11-3 to TRBJ2-1; perhaps TRBD1 as D (5 bases). The CDR3 has 12 residues. V shed 10 bases and J shed 9 bases, with 16 bases lying between them. CDR1 is SGHNT and CDR2 is YENEEA in the germline V gene. The CDR3 nucleotides read TGTGCCAACATGACAGCGTCCGGTGAGCAGTTCTTC. Translation gives CANMTASGEQFF.

This clonotype occurred many times. The genes are TRBV10-3 and TRBJ2-5, with D unresolved. The CDR3 loop spans 15 amino acids. Trimming took off 2 bases at V and 5 bases at J, with 15 bases between the two ends. Germline V lookup: CDR1 ENHRY, CDR2 SYGVKD. As DNA, the CDR3 is TGTGCCATCAGTGAGGGTTCAATCATATCCGAGACCCAGTACTTC. Translated: CAISEGSIISETQYF.

The chain couples TRBV6-5 to TRBJ1-1; D is ambiguous. Trimming took 7 bases from V and 8 from J, leaving 11 bases between them. The CDR3 is 11 amino acids. Per germline, CDR1 MNHEY and CDR2 SVGAGI. Here the CDR3 reads CASKSAAEAFF. The CDR3 DNA follows: TGTGCCAGCAAGTCGGCAGCAGAAGCTTTCTTT.